Described below is a single TCR beta chain sequence and its context. The data belong to a study of T cell responses to AZD1222 COVID-19 vaccine. The CDR3 spans 12 residues. Germline-derived CDR1 and CDR2 are GTSNPN and SVGIG (reference sequence). Trimming removed 0 bases from V and 4 bases from J, with 6 bases in between. Sequenced by immunoSEQ multiplex PCR; TCRdb stores in-frame clones only, minus some. The repertoire has 110,000 to 150,000 clones, 80% to 95% of them found once; the top ten carry approximately 1.5%. The TCR originated in an adult in good health. Sequencing was performed on peripheral blood, taken on day 0 of AZD1222 vaccination. The gene calls are TRBV30 and TRBJ1-2, with D unresolved. The CDR3: CAWSVRAYGYTF. The CDR3 nucleotides are TGTGCCTGGAGTGTAAGAGCCTATGGCTACACCTTC. Full variable domain (remainder filled in from reference TRBV30 and TRBJ1-2): SQTIHQWPATLVQPVGSPLSLECTVEGTSNPNLYWYRQAAGRGLQLLFYSVGIGQISSEVPQNLSASRPQDRQFILSSKKLLLSDSGFYLCAWSVRAYGYTFGSGTRLTVV.